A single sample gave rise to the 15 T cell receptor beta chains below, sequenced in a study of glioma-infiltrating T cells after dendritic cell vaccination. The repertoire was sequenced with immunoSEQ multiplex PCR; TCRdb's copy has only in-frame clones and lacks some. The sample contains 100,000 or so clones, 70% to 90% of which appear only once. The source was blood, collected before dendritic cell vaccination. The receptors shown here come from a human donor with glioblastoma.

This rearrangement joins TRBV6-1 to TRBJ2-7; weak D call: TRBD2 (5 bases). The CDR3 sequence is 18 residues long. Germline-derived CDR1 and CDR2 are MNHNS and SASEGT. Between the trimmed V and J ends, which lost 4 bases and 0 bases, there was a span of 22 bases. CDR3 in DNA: TGTGCCAGCAGTGGTAATGGTCTACTAGGTCCCCTCTCCTACGAGCAGTACTTC. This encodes CASSGNGLLGPLSYEQYF.

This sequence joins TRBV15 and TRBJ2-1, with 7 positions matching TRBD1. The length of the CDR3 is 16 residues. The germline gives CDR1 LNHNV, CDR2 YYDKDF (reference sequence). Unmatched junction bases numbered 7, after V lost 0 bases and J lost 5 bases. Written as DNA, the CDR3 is TGTGCCACCAGCAGAGATGGGCAGGGGGATAACAATGAGCAGTTCTTC. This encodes CATSRDGQGDNNEQFF.

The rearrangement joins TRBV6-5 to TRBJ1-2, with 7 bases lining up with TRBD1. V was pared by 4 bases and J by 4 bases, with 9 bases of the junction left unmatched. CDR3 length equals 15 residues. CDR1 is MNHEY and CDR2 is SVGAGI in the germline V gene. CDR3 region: CASSSFGQATYGYTF. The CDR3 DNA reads TGTGCCAGCAGTTCCTTCGGACAGGCGACCTATGGCTACACCTTC.

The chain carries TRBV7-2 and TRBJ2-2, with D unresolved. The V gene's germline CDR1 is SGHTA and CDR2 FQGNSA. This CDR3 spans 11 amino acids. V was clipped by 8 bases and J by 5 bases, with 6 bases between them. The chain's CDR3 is CASRKTGELFF. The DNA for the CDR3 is TGTGCCAGCCGTAAAACCGGGGAGCTGTTTTTT.

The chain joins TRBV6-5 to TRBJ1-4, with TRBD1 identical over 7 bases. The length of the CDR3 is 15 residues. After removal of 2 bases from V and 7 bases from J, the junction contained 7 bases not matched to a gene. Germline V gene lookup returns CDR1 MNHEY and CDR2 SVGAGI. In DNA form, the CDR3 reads TGTGCCAGCAGTTACGATAACAGGGGATCTGAAAAACTGTTTTTT. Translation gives CASSYDNRGSEKLFF.

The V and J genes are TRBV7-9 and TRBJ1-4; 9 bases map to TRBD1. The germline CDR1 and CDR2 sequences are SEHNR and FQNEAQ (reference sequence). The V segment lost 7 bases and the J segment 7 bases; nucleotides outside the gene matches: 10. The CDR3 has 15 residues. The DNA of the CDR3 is TGTGCCAGCACCCCCGGGACAGGGATGCCTGAAAAACTGTTTTTT. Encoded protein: CASTPGTGMPEKLFF. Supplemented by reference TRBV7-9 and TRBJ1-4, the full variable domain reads DTGVSQNPRHKITKRGQNVTFRCDPISEHNRLYWYRQTLGQGPEFLTYFQNEAQLEKSRLLSDRFSAERPKGSFSTLEIQRTEQGDSAMYLCASTPGTGMPEKLFFGSGTQLSVL.

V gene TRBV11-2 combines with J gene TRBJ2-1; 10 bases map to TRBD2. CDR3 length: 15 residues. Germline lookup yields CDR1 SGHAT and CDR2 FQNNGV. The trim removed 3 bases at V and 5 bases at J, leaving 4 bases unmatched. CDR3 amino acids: CASSFSGRFDNEQFF. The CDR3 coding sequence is TGTGCCAGCAGCTTTAGCGGGAGGTTCGACAATGAGCAGTTCTTC.

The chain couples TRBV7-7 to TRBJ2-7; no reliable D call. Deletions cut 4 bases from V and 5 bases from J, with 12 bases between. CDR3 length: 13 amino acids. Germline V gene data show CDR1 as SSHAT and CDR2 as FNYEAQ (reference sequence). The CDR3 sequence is CASSSGSPDEQYF. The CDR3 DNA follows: TGTGCCAGCAGCTCAGGCTCCCCGGACGAGCAGTACTTC.

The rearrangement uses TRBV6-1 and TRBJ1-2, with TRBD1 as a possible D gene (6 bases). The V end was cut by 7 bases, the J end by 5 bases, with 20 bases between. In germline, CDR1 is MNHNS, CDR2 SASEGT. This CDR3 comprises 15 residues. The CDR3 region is CASKTTGWVGYGYTF. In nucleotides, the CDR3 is TGTGCCAGCAAAACAACAGGGTGGGTTGGGTATGGCTACACCTTC.

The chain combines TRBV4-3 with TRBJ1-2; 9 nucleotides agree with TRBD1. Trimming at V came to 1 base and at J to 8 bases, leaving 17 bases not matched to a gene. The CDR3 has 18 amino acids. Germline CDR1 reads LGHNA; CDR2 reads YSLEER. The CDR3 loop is CASSQGELLLQGAGGYTF. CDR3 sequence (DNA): TGCGCCAGCAGCCAAGGGGAACTCCTATTACAGGGGGCAGGAGGCTACACCTTC.

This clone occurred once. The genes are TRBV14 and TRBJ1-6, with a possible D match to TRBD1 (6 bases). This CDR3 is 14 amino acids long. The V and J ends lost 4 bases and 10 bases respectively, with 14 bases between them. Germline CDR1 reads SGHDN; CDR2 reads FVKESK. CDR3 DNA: TGTGCCAGCAGCCCACAGGGAAAGCACTCACCCCTCCACTTT. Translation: CASSPQGKHSPLHF.

The CDR3 DNA reads TGTGCCAGCAGTGGGCCTGACTGGGAAGAGACCCAGTACTTC. Protein: CASSGPDWEETQYF. The chain combines TRBV25-1 with TRBJ2-5; D is unclear. The CDR3 runs 14 residues. V was shortened by 4 bases and J by 3 bases, with 12 bases between the two germline ends. Germline assignment: CDR1 MGHDK and CDR2 SYGVNS.

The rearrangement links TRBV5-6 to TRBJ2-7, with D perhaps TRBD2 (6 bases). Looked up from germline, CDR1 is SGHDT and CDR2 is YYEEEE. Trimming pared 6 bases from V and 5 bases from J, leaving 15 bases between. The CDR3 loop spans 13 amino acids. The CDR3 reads CASTRGTIDEQYF. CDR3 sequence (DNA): TGTGCCAGCACTCGGGGGACCATCGACGAGCAGTACTTC.

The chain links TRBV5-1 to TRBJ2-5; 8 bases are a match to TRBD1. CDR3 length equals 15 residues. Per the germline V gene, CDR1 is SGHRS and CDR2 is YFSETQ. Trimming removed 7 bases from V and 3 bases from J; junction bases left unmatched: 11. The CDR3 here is CASRTDRAWEETQYF. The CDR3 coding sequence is TGCGCCAGCCGCACGGACAGGGCGTGGGAAGAGACCCAGTACTTC.

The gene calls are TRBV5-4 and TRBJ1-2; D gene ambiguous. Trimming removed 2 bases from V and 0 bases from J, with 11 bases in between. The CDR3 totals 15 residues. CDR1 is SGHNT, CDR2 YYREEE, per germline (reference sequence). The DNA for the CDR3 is TGTGCCAGCAGCTTAAACAGTTACACTAACTATGGCTACACCTTC. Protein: CASSLNSYTNYGYTF.